This T cell receptor (beta chain) was documented in a study of cytomegalovirus exposure and HLA in healthy donors. Findings and limits, study-wide: Cytomegalovirus status was reportedly diagnosed by the classifier with high sensitivity and specificity. Several of the most significant clusters appeared linked to common viral pathogens, based on a later analysis. The authors enumerated over 150 TCR beta chains as linked to cytomegalovirus.

The primer mix had 60 Vbeta and 13 Jbeta primers. Using immunoSEQ multiplex PCR, the repertoire was profiled, and TCRdb retains in-frame clones only, with some absent. Among about 150,000 clones listed, roughly 78% were seen once. In the case of this clone: The antigen remains unidentified.

Sequencing input: PBMCs. The source is a woman aged 45-60 years in good health and CMV-seropositive.

The CDR3 sequence: CASSSGRANYGYTF. The CDR3 region has the DNA TGTGCCAGCAGCAGTGGGAGGGCTAACTATGGCTACACCTTC. The rearrangement links TRBV28 to TRBJ1-2; D gene uncertain. This CDR3 is built from 14 residues. Germline loops: CDR1 MDHEN, CDR2 SYDVKM. The V gene lost 6 bases and the J gene lost 0 bases, with 11 bases spanning the gap.